This T cell receptor (beta chain) was identified in a study of blood T cell repertoires in COVID-19. Study-wide context: From the United States, Italy and Spain came samples of acute and convalescent COVID-19. PBMCs, B-cell-depleted T cells, or T cells provided the cDNA or gDNA that made up the material.

Only in-frame clones appear in the TCRdb table, and some are missing; sequencing was by immunoSEQ multiplex PCR. Seen here are around 140,000 clones, about 80% observed once, and the top ten hold 3.5% to 4.5%. Specimen: peripheral blood. The receptor was isolated from an older woman with acute or convalescent COVID-19.

The CDR3 DNA reads TGTGCCAGCAGCTTAGGTGAGGCCGGCGAGCAGTACTTC. It codes for CASSLGEAGEQYF. This chain connects TRBV11-2 to TRBJ2-7; D not resolved. The CDR3 totals 13 residues. Germline assignment: CDR1 SGHAT and CDR2 FQNNGV. Between the trimmed V and J ends, which lost 1 base and 6 bases, there was a span of 10 bases.